Shown below are 10 T cell receptor beta chains from a single sample sequenced in a study of regulatory T cells in long-lasting Graves disease (dated by TCRdb to the early 2020s). What the time point label conveys for this sample: newly diagnosed GD, antithyroid drugs for less than 3 months. For both TCR sequencing and RNA sequencing, RNA was extracted from PBMCs using TRIzol. Libraries were made using multiplex PCR. The sample was run on an Illumina HiSeq 4000. TCR beta libraries were built with iRepertoire HTBI primers and Arm-PCR amplification of CDR3 regions. TCRdb trimmed the raw reads at Q25, called clones with MiXCR and kept productive beta chains. Each CDR3 protein gets just one entry, which takes the most common genes and DNA from the rows behind it. This sample has fewer than 500,000 distinct CDR3 sequences in its table, and 15% to 20% of those were observed once. The ten largest clonotypes hold about 12% of the sample.

This sample also belongs to another study, concerning T cells in Graves' hyperthyroidism and ophthalmopathy.

The sample consisted of peripheral blood mononuclear cells (PBMCs), taken at new diagnosis, from a patient treated with antithyroid drugs. These receptors originate from a man aged 35-49 years with Graves disease. Donor details come from another sample of the same person, matched by shared clones.

The rearrangement links TRBV28 to TRBJ1-2; D might be TRBD1 (6 bases). Germline CDR1 reads MDHEN; CDR2 reads SYDVKM. CDR3 length: 12 residues. CDR3 loop: CATTDSRYGYTF. CDR3 coding DNA: TGTGCAACCACGGACAGCCGCTATGGCTACACCTTC.

This clonotype was counted only a few times. The chain couples TRBV2 to TRBJ1-1; D is possibly TRBD1 (6 bases). V was pared by 7 bases and J by 4 bases, with 13 bases between. CDR3 length: 13 amino acids. CDR1 and CDR2 from the germline V gene are SNHLY and FYNNEI. DNA for the CDR3: TGTGCCAGCACGGAAGGGGGGGGCACTGAAGCTTTCTTT. It yields the protein CASTEGGGTEAFF.

This clonotype was seen repeatedly, ten times or more. The chain employs TRBV13 and TRBJ2-2; TRBD2 matches 12 bases. With V trimmed by 3 bases and J by 8 bases, 7 bases remained unmatched. The CDR3 contains 16 residues. Germline CDR1 reads PRHDT; CDR2 reads FYEKMQ (reference sequence). CDR3 region: CASSLRLAGAPGELFF. CDR3 coding DNA: TGTGCCAGCAGCTTGCGACTAGCGGGAGCGCCGGGGGAGCTGTTTTTT.

This clonotype came up many times. The CDR3 nucleotides are TGTGCCAGCAGTTCAGAAGCGGCGGGACGCACTGAAGCTTTCTTT. The encoded protein is CASSSEAAGRTEAFF. The chain employs TRBV28 and TRBJ1-1; possibly TRBD1 for D (5 bases). V was cut by 4 bases and J by 4 bases, with 16 bases left in between. CDR3 length: 15 residues. The V gene's germline CDR1 is MDHEN and CDR2 SYDVKM.

This clonotype was picked up many times. The chain's CDR3 is CAWSPGTNTEAFF. The CDR3 DNA follows: TGTGCCTGGAGCCCAGGAACAAACACTGAAGCTTTCTTT. The genes are TRBV30 and TRBJ1-1, with no clear D. Between the trimmed V and J ends, which lost 3 bases and 2 bases, there was a span of 10 bases. This CDR3 region has 13 residues. Germline V gene sequence: CDR1 GTSNPN, CDR2 SVGIG (reference sequence).

Ten or more counts support this clonotype. The chain recombines TRBV3-1 with TRBJ2-2; D remains ambiguous. The CDR3 extends over 13 amino acids. Germline V CDR1 and CDR2: LGHDT, YNNKEL (reference sequence). The V and J ends lost 4 bases and 5 bases respectively, with 8 bases between them. The CDR3 here is CASSPDGTGELFF. CDR3 sequence (DNA): TGTGCCAGCAGCCCTGACGGGACCGGGGAGCTGTTTTTT.

This clonotype came up many times. The chain recombines TRBV7-3 with TRBJ2-5; the match to TRBD1 covers 8 bases. The CDR3 totals 13 residues. Germline CDR1 and CDR2: SGHTA and FQGTGA. V trimming: 5 bases; J trimming: 4 bases; junction bases outside the gene matches: 3. CDR3 residues: CASSQTGVETQYF. The CDR3 DNA sequence: TGTGCCAGCAGCCAGACAGGGGTAGAGACCCAGTACTTC.

This clonotype was seen ten or more times. CDR3 coding DNA: TGTGCCAGCAGCTCCGGACCATCGAGCACCGGGGAGCTGTTTTTT. It specifies CASSSGPSSTGELFF. J is TRBJ2-2 and V is TRBV3-1; D is unclear. The V gene lost 5 bases and the J gene lost 4 bases, with 14 bases spanning the gap. The CDR3 loop spans 15 amino acids. The germline V gene encodes CDR1 LGHDT and CDR2 YNNKEL (reference sequence).

This clonotype was counted many times. The rearrangement joins TRBV6-1 to TRBJ1-1; 8 bases map to TRBD1. This CDR3 region has 14 residues. The V gene's germline CDR1 is MNHNS and CDR2 SASEGT. V gave up 6 bases and J gave up 2 bases; unmatched junction bases: 5. In DNA, the CDR3 is TGTGCCAGCAGGCAGGGGGCTGACAACACTGAAGCTTTCTTT. It specifies CASRQGADNTEAFF.

This clonotype was seen repeatedly, ten times or more. Germline is not matched at one junction end, which may reflect a read error. V and J are TRBV2 and TRBJ2-7; no definite D call. Germline lookup yields CDR1 SNHLY and CDR2 FYNNEI. This CDR3 contains 10 residues. The CDR3 nucleotides are TGTGCCAGCAGGGGGTACCTTCAGGACTTC. This sequence encodes CASRGYLQDF. Full variable domain (rest looked up from reference TRBV2 and TRBJ2-7): EPEVTQTPSHQVTQMGQEVILRCVPISNHLYFYWYRQILGQKVEFLVSFYNNEISEKSEIFDDQFSVERPDGSNFTLKIRSTKLEDSAMYFCASRGYLQDFGPGTRLTVT.